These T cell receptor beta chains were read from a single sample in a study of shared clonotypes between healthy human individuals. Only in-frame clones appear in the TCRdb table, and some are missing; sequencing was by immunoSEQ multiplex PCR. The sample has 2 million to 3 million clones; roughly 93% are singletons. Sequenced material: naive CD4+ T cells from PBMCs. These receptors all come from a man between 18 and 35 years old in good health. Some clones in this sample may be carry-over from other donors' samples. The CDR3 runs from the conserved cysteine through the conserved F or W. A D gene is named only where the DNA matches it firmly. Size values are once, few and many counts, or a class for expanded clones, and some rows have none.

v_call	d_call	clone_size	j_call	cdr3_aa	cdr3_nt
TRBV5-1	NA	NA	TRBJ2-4	CASSEGLLKNIQYF	TGCGCCAGCAGCGAGGGACTGCTCAAAAACATTCAGTACTTC
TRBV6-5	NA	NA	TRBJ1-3	CASTRSGGSGNTIYF	TGTGCCAGCACCCGATCGGGGGGATCTGGAAACACCATATATTTT
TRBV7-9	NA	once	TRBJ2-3	CASSLRDAFGRQYF	TGTGCCAGCAGTCTCCGGGATGCTTTTGGAAGGCAGTATTTT
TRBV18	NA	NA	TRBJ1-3	CASSPSRDSGNTIYF	TGTGCCAGCTCACCATCGAGGGACTCTGGAAACACCATATATTTT
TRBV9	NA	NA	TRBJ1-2	CASSVDRARRGYTF	TGTGCCAGCAGCGTAGATAGGGCCCGTCGGGGCTACACCTTC
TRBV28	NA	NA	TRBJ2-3	CASSLEVTDTQYF	TGTGCCAGCAGTTTAGAGGTTACAGATACGCAGTATTTT
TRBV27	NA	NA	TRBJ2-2	CASSLRFDRTGELFF	TGTGCCAGCAGTCTGCGATTTGACAGGACCGGGGAGCTGTTTTTT
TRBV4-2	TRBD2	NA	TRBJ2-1	CASSQRYGRGNEQFF	TGTGCCAGCAGCCAAAGGTACGGGAGGGGCAATGAGCAGTTCTTC
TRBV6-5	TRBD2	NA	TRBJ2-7	CASSRTSGIREQYF	TGTGCCAGCAGTCGGACTAGCGGAATCCGGGAGCAGTACTTC
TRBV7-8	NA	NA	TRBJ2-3	CASSLTLGDTQYF	TGTGCCAGCAGCTTAACGCTCGGAGATACGCAGTATTTT
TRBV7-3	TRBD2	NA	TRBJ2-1	CASSSTLAVYNEQFF	TGTGCCAGCAGCTCCACACTAGCGGTATACAATGAGCAGTTCTTC
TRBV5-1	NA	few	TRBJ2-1	CASSRFREGEQFF	TGCGCCAGCAGCCGGTTTCGGGAAGGGGAGCAGTTCTTC
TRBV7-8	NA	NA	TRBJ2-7	CASSTDYEQYF	TGTGCCAGCAGCACCGACTACGAGCAGTACTTC
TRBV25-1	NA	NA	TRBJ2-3	CASSEYGGLFGTQYF	TGTGCCAGCAGTGAATACGGGGGGCTATTTGGCACGCAGTATTTT
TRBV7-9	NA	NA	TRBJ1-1	CASSWGSGTGVGTEAFF	TGTGCCAGCAGCTGGGGTTCAGGCACGGGGGTGGGGACTGAAGCTTTCTTT
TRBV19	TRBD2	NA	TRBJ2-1	CASSHPTSGAYNEQFF	TGTGCCAGTTCCCACCCCACTAGCGGGGCCTACAATGAGCAGTTCTTC
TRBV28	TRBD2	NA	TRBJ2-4	CASGSPGLAVSGYF	TGTGCCAGCGGCTCCCCGGGACTAGCTGTTAGTGGGTACTTC
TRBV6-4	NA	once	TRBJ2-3	CASSVQGRGSTDTQYF	TGTGCCAGCAGTGTACAGGGCCGTGGGAGCACAGATACGCAGTATTTT
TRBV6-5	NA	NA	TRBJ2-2	CASSYGGRTGELFF	TGTGCCAGCAGTTACGGCGGGCGCACCGGGGAGCTGTTTTTT
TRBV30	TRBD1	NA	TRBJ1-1	CAWSLTGITEAFF	TGTGCCTGGAGTTTGACAGGGATCACTGAAGCTTTCTTT
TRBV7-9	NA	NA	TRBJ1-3	CASNKRKWRVRNTIYF	TGTGCCAGCAACAAACGGAAGTGGCGGGTAAGAAACACCATATATTTT
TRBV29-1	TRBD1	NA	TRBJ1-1	CSVVGTVNTEAFF	TGCAGCGTTGTGGGGACAGTAAACACTGAAGCTTTCTTT
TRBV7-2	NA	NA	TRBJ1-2	CASSLIGAQYGYTF	TGTGCCAGCAGCTTAATCGGGGCCCAGTATGGCTACACCTTC
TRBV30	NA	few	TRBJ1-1	CAWSVRTTRMNTEAFF	TGTGCCTGGAGTGTAAGGACCACTCGCATGAACACTGAAGCTTTCTTT
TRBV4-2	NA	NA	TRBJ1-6	CASSQGVSTGYNSPLHF	TGTGCCAGCAGCCAAGGGGTTTCGACAGGTTATAATTCACCCCTCCACTTT
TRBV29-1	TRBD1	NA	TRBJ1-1	CSVEGTGSTFF	TGCAGCGTTGAAGGGACAGGGTCGACTTTCTTT
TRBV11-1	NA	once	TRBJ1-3	CASSHLGSSGNTIYF	TGTGCCAGCAGCCACCTGGGGAGCTCTGGAAACACCATATATTTT
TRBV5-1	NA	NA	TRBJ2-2	CASSLSGLDTGELFF	TGCGCCAGCAGCTTATCGGGTTTAGACACCGGGGAGCTGTTTTTT
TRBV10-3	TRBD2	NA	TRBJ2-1	CAISDGLAGAYEQFF	TGTGCCATCAGTGACGGACTAGCGGGAGCTTACGAGCAGTTCTTC
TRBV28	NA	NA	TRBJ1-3	CASSRTEIYF	TGTGCCAGCTCTCGTACAGAGATATATTTT
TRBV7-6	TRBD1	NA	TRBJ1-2	CASSLARGPANYGYTF	TGTGCCAGCAGCTTAGCGAGGGGGCCTGCTAACTATGGCTACACCTTC
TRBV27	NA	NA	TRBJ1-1	CASSLYSVNTEAFF	TGTGCCAGCAGTTTATATTCAGTGAACACTGAAGCTTTCTTT